Below are 20 T cell receptor beta chains sequenced from a single sample in a study of a mutant IDH1 vaccine in newly diagnosed glioma. The time point denotes: week 47, end of study. Vaccination used 300 ug of mutant IDH1 20-mer peptide per dose, with topical imiquimod. Profiled with immunoSEQ multiplex PCR; TCRdb holds only in-frame clones, not every one. The profile shows roughly 32,000 clones, around nine tenths of them singletons. Their target antigens are unknown. This specimen was PBMCs, taken from a glioma patient whose treatment included an IDH1 peptide vaccine. These receptors originate from a woman aged 25 to 39 with glioma.

This sequence joins TRBV9 and TRBJ1-1; D is undetermined. The CDR3 totals 15 residues. CDR1 and CDR2 (germline): SGDLS, YYNGEE. Between the trimmed V and J ends, which lost 2 bases and 1 base, there was a span of 12 bases. CDR3 region: CASSVGRTWNTEAFF. DNA for the CDR3: TGTGCCAGCAGCGTGGGGAGAACTTGGAACACTGAAGCTTTCTTT.

The chain recombines TRBV18 with TRBJ2-7; 11 nucleotides agree with TRBD1. Trimming cost V 3 bases and J 5 bases; bases outside gene matches: 3. CDR3 length equals 14 residues. In germline, CDR1 is KGHSH, CDR2 LQKENI. CDR3 protein: CASSPKGQGDEQYF. CDR3 in DNA: TGTGCCAGCTCACCTAAGGGACAGGGGGACGAGCAGTACTTC.

V is TRBV18 and J is TRBJ1-6; tentatively, D is TRBD1 (5 bases). CDR3 length equals 15 residues. V lost 6 bases and J lost 5, with 14 bases in between. The germline CDR1 and CDR2 sequences are KGHSH and LQKENI. The CDR3 DNA reads as TGTGCCAGCTCGCCAAGAGGCAGGGATAATTCACCCCTCCACTTT. Protein: CASSPRGRDNSPLHF.

The rearrangement joins TRBV10-3 to TRBJ1-6; possible D gene TRBD1, 6 bases. The CDR3 totals 14 residues. Germline assignment: CDR1 ENHRY and CDR2 SYGVKD. Trimming stripped 5 bases from V and 10 bases from J, with 15 bases between. The CDR3 here is CAISQGPLGSPLHF. As DNA, the CDR3 is TGTGCCATCAGTCAGGGGCCCTTGGGATCACCCCTCCACTTT.

A word on this clone: At one boundary the junction diverges from the germline segment, which might be a read error. J is TRBJ2-1 and V is TRBV7-7; D might be TRBD1 (5 bases). The CDR3 sequence is 13 residues long. The germline CDR1 and CDR2 sequences are SSHAT and FNYEAQ (reference sequence). The CDR3 nucleotides are TGTGCTAGCAGCTTAGCCCAGGGCGATGAGCAGTTCTTC. This translates into CASSLAQGDEQFF.

This rearrangement joins TRBV4-3 to TRBJ1-6; D is possibly TRBD1 (5 bases). The CDR3 covers 15 residues. Trimming shortened V by 0 bases and J by 9 bases, and 12 bases separated the two germline ends. In germline, CDR1 is LGHNA, CDR2 YSLEER. CDR3 residues: CASSQERGFTSPLHF. As DNA, the CDR3 is TGCGCCAGCAGCCAAGAGAGGGGTTTCACTTCACCCCTCCACTTT.

This clone has only a few counts. The rearrangement links TRBV5-6 to TRBJ2-2; D ambiguous. This CDR3 is built from 16 residues. The germline CDR1 and CDR2 sequences are SGHDT and YYEEEE. V was trimmed by 0 bases and J by 3 bases, leaving 12 bases between them. The CDR3 region has the DNA TGTGCCAGCAGCTTGGTCCAAGGGTCGTACACCGGGGAGCTGTTTTTT. Its protein is CASSLVQGSYTGELFF.

The rearrangement uses TRBV4-2 and TRBJ2-7, with a possible D match to TRBD2 (6 bases). Germline V gene sequence: CDR1 LGHNA, CDR2 YNFKEQ. V shed 3 bases and J shed 3 bases, with 12 bases lying between them. The CDR3 extends over 14 amino acids. The CDR3 reads CASSQPGTGYEQYF. Here the CDR3 DNA reads TGTGCCAGCAGCCAGCCCGGGACTGGCTACGAGCAGTACTTC.

The chain recombines TRBV6-5 with TRBJ2-3; D remains ambiguous. Germline lookup yields CDR1 MNHEY and CDR2 SVGAGI. Trimming stripped 6 bases from V and 1 base from J, with 11 bases between. The CDR3 covers 14 residues. CDR3 loop: CASRIASRTDTQYF. For the CDR3, the DNA is TGTGCCAGCAGGATAGCTTCCCGCACAGATACGCAGTATTTT.

This clone was seen a single time. V is TRBV7-9 and J is TRBJ2-3; D is unclear. This CDR3 contains 13 residues. The V gene's germline CDR1 is SEHNR and CDR2 FQNEAQ (reference sequence). V shed 4 bases and J shed 6 bases, with 11 bases lying between them. For the CDR3, the DNA is TGTGCCAGCAGCTCTCCCCCCCGGGATACGCAGTATTTT. Its translation is CASSSPPRDTQYF.

The rearrangement uses TRBV27 and TRBJ2-5, with unresolved D. Trimming shortened V by 2 bases and J by 4 bases, and 5 bases separated the two germline ends. This CDR3 contains 12 residues. The V gene's germline CDR1 is MNHEY and CDR2 SMNVEV (reference sequence). DNA of the CDR3: TGTGCCAGCAGTTTACTCGGAGAGACCCAGTACTTC. It yields the protein CASSLLGETQYF.

This clone was observed a single time. The genes are TRBV4-1 and TRBJ1-2; 8 bases fit TRBD1. From germline, CDR1 is MGHRA and CDR2 YSYEKL. CDR3 size: 17 residues. V lost 0 bases to trimming and J lost 4 bases; unmatched junction nucleotides: 10. CDR3 sequence reads: CASSQDGGQGLGYGYTF. CDR3 coding DNA: TGCGCCAGCAGCCAAGATGGAGGACAGGGACTCGGCTATGGCTACACCTTC.

V and J are TRBV7-7 and TRBJ2-7; TRBD1 agrees at 9 bases. Losses at the gene ends were 1 base for V and 2 bases for J; bases not matched to a gene: 0. This CDR3 region has 14 residues. Germline V CDR1 and CDR2: SSHAT, FNYEAQ (reference sequence). The CDR3 spells CASSLGTGAYEQYF. CDR3 nucleotide sequence: TGTGCCAGCAGCTTAGGGACAGGGGCCTACGAGCAGTACTTC. The entire variable domain, with the rest obtained from reference TRBV7-7 and TRBJ2-7, is as follows: GAGVSQSPRYKVTKRGQDVTLRCDPISSHATLYWYQQALGQGPEFLTYFNYEAQPDKSGLPSDRFSAERPEGSISTLTIQRTEQRDSAMYRCASSLGTGAYEQYFGPGTRLTVT.

The chain couples TRBV4-3 to TRBJ1-2, with D uncertain. Looked up from germline, CDR1 is LGHNA and CDR2 is YSLEER. V lost 1 base, J lost 8 bases, and 14 bases lay in between. The CDR3 loop spans 14 amino acids. DNA of the CDR3: TGCGCCAGCAGCCAAGGTGGTACAGAACGGGGCTACACCTTC. Residues: CASSQGGTERGYTF.

V gene TRBV5-1 combines with J gene TRBJ1-1; D unresolved. CDR1 SGHRS and CDR2 YFSETQ come from the germline V gene. The V end was cut by 0 bases, the J end by 1 base, with 7 bases between. The CDR3 length is 14 residues. The CDR3 coding sequence is TGCGCCAGCAGCTTGGTCCCAGGGAACACTGAAGCTTTCTTT. This encodes CASSLVPGNTEAFF. Full variable domain (outside the CDR3, taken from reference TRBV5-1 and TRBJ1-1): KAGVTQTPRYLIKTRGQQVTLSCSPISGHRSVSWYQQTPGQGLQFLFEYFSETQRNKGNFPGRFSGRQFSNSRSEMNVSTLELGDSALYLCASSLVPGNTEAFFGQGTRLTVV.

With regard to this clone: Germline and junction disagree at one end, which may indicate a read error. The chain has TRBV7-7 and TRBJ2-5; TRBD2 is a possible D gene (7 bases). CDR3 size: 16 residues. The V gene's germline CDR1 is SSHAT and CDR2 FNYEAQ (reference sequence). As DNA, the CDR3 is TGTGCTAGCAGCCGGCACCCACAGGGAGGGGGTGAGACCCAGTACTTC. Translation gives CASSRHPQGGGETQYF. Looking up the rest from reference TRBV7-7 and TRBJ2-5 gives the full variable domain: GAGVSQSPRYKVTKRGQDVTLRCDPISSHATLYWYQQALGQGPEFLTYFNYEAQPDKSGLPSDRFSAERPEGSISTLTIQRTEQRDSAMYRCASSRHPQGGGETQYFGPGTRLLVL.

This chain connects TRBV6-1 to TRBJ1-1; D possibly corresponds to TRBD1 (5 bases). From germline, CDR1 is MNHNS and CDR2 SASEGT. The CDR3 consists of 14 residues. V gave up 2 bases and J gave up 3 bases, with 10 bases separating them. CDR3 region: CASSEFRGDTEAFF. The CDR3 DNA sequence: TGTGCCAGCAGTGAATTCCGGGGGGACACTGAAGCTTTCTTT.

J is TRBJ1-5 and V is TRBV18, with D possibly being TRBD1 (5 bases). V lost 2 bases, J lost 1 base, and 18 bases lay in between. The CDR3 runs to 18 residues. CDR1 KGHSH and CDR2 LQKENI come from the germline V gene. CDR3 sequence: CASSPYRQTVTSNQPQHF. Written as DNA, the CDR3 is TGTGCCAGCTCACCATATCGACAGACGGTAACCAGCAATCAGCCCCAGCATTTT.

The chain links TRBV19 to TRBJ1-5; 7 nucleotides align to TRBD1. Germline trimming cut 10 bases from V and 5 bases from J; bases unmatched to any gene: 5. Germline values: CDR1 LNHDA, CDR2 SQIVND (reference sequence). CDR3 size: 12 residues. The CDR3 protein is CATEQGYQPQHF. In DNA, the CDR3 is TGTGCCACCGAACAGGGGTATCAGCCCCAGCATTTT. Complete variable domain (other parts from reference TRBV19 and TRBJ1-5): DGGITQSPKYLFRKEGQNVTLSCEQNLNHDAMYWYRQDPGQGLRLIYYSQIVNDFQKGDIAEGYSVSREKKESFPLTVTSAQKNPTAFYLCATEQGYQPQHFGDGTRLSIL.

The rearrangement links TRBV2 to TRBJ2-2, with D perhaps TRBD1 or TRBD2 (5 bases each). CDR1 is SNHLY and CDR2 is FYNNEI in the germline V gene. CDR3 size: 11 residues. The ends were cut back, 10 bases at V and 6 bases at J, with 9 bases in the middle. The CDR3 loop is CATWGSGELFF. CDR3 bases: TGTGCCACCTGGGGGTCCGGGGAGCTGTTTTTT.